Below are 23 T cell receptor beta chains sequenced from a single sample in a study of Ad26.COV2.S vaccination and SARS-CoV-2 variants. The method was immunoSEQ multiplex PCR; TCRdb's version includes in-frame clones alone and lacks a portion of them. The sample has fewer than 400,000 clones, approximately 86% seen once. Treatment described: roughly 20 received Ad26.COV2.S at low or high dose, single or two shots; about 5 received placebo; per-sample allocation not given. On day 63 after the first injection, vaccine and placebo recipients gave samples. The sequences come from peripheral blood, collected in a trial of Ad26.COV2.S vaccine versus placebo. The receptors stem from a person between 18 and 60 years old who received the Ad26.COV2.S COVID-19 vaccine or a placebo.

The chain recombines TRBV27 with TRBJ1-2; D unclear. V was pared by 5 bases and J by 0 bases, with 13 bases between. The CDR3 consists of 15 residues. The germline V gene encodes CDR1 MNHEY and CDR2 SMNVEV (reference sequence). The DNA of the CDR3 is TGTGCCAGCAGTCCGGGTCCTTCAGCTAACTATGGCTACACCTTC. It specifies CASSPGPSANYGYTF.

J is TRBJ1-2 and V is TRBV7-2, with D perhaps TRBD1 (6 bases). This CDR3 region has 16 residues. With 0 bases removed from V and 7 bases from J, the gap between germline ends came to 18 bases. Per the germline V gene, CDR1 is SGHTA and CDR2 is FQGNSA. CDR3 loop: CASSLAGWGRLGGYTF. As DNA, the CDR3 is TGTGCCAGCAGCTTAGCGGGGTGGGGGCGACTAGGTGGCTACACCTTC.

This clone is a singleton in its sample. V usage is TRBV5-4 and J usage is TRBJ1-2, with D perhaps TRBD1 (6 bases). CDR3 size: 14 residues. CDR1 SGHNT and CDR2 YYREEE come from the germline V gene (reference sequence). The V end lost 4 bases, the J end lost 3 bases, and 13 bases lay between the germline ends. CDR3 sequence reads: CASSAGGAHYGYTF. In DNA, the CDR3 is TGTGCCAGCAGCGCCGGGGGGGCACACTATGGCTACACCTTC.

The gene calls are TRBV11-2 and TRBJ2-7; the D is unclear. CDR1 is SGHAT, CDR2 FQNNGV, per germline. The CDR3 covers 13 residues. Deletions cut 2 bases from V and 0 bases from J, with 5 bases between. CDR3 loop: CASSLSVSYEQYF. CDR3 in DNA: TGTGCCAGCAGCTTATCAGTCTCCTACGAGCAGTACTTC.

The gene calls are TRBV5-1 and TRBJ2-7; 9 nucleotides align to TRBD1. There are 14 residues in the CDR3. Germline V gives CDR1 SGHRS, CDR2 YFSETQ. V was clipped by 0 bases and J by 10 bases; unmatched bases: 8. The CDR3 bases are TGCGCCAGCAGCTTGGCCTTAATGGGACAGGGTCAGTACTTC. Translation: CASSLALMGQGQYF.

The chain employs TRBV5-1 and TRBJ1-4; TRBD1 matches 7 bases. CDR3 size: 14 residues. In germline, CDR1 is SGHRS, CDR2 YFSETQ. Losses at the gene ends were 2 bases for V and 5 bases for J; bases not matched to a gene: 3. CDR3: CASSFTGANEKLFF. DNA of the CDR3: TGCGCCAGCAGCTTTACAGGGGCCAATGAAAAACTGTTTTTT.

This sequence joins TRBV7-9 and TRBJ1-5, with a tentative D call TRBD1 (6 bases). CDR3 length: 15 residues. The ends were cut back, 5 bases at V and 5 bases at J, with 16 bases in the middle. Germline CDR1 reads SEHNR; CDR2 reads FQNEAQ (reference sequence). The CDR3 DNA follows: TGTGCCAGCAGCCCAGGGACATCCTCGCATCAGCCCCAGCATTTT. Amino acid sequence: CASSPGTSSHQPQHF. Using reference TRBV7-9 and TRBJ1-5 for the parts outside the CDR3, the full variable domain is DTGVSQNPRHKITKRGQNVTFRCDPISEHNRLYWYRQTLGQGPEFLTYFQNEAQLEKSRLLSDRFSAERPKGSFSTLEIQRTEQGDSAMYLCASSPGTSSHQPQHFGDGTRLSIL.

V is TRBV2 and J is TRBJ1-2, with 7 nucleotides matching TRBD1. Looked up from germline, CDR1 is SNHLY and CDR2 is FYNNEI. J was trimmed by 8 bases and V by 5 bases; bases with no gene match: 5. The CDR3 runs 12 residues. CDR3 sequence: CASSTDREGYTF. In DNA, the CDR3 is TGTGCCAGCAGTACCGACAGGGAAGGCTACACCTTC.

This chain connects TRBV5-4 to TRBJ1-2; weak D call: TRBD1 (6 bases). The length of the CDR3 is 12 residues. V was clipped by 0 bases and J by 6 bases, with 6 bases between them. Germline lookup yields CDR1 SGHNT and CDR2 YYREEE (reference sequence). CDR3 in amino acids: CASSLAGDGYTF. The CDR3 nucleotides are TGTGCCAGCAGCTTGGCAGGGGATGGCTACACCTTC.

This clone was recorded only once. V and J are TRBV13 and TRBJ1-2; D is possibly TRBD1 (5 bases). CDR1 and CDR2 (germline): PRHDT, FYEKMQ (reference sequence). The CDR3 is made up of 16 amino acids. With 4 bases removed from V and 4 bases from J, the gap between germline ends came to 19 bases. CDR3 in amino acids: CASSSPKGGGAYGYTF. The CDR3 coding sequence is TGTGCCAGCAGCTCCCCGAAGGGCGGCGGGGCCTATGGCTACACCTTC.

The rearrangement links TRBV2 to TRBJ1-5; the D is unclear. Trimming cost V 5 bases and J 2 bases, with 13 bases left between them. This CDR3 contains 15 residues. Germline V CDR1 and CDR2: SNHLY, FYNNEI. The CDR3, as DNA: TGTGCCAGCAGTACCCAGCGGTCCGGCAATCAGCCCCAGCATTTT. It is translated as CASSTQRSGNQPQHF.

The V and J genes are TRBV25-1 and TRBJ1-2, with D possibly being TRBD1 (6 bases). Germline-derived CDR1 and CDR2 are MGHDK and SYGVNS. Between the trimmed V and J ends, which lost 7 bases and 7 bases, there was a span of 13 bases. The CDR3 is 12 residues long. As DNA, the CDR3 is TGTGCCAGCAATGCGGGGGCGCGTGGCTACACCTTC. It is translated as CASNAGARGYTF.

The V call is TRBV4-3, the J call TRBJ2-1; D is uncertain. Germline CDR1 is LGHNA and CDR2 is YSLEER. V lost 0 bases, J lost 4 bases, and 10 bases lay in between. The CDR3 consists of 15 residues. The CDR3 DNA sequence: TGCGCCAGCAGCCAAGATGAAGTCGAGTACAATGAGCAGTTCTTC. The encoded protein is CASSQDEVEYNEQFF.

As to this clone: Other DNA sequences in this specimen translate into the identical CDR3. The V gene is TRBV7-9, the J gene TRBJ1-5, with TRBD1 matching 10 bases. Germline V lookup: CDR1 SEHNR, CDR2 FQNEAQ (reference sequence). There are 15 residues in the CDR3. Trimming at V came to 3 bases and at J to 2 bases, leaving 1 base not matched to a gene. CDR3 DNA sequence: TGTGCCAGCAGCTTGGGGACAGGGGGCAATCAGCCCCAGCATTTT. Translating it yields CASSLGTGGNQPQHF.

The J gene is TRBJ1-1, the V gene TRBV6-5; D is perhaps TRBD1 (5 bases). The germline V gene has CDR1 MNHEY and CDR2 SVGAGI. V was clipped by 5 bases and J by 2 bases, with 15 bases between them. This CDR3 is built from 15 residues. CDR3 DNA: TGTGCCAGCAGTCCCCAGGGAACTGGAAACACTGAAGCTTTCTTT. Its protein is CASSPQGTGNTEAFF.

The CDR3 region is CASSLQGAIGYTF. The CDR3, as DNA: TGTGCCAGCAGTTTACAGGGGGCTATCGGCTACACCTTC. The V and J genes are TRBV27 and TRBJ1-2; 8 positions match TRBD1. The CDR3 runs 13 residues. V dropped 2 bases and J dropped 8; count of bases not matched to a gene: 4. CDR1 is MNHEY and CDR2 is SMNVEV in the germline V gene (reference sequence).

CDR3 DNA: TGTGCCAGTAGCAAAACCGGGACAGGGGTCTACGAGCAGTACTTC. It encodes CASSKTGTGVYEQYF. The chain uses TRBV19 and TRBJ2-7, with 10 bases matching TRBD1. There are 15 residues in the CDR3. V lost 6 bases and J lost 3; bases outside the gene matches: 8. Germline V gives CDR1 LNHDA, CDR2 SQIVND (reference sequence).

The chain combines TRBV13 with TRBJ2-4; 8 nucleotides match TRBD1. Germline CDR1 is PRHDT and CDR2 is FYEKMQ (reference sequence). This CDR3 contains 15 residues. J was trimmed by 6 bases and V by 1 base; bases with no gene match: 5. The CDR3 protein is CASSLVTGGPNIQYF. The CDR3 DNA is TGTGCCAGCAGCTTAGTAACAGGGGGGCCAAACATTCAGTACTTC.

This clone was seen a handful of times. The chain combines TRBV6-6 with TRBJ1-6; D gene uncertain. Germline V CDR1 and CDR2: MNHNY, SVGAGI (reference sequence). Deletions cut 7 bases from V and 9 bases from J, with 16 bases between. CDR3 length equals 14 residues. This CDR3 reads CASTKPEGFSPLHF. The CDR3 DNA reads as TGTGCCAGCACCAAGCCCGAAGGGTTTTCACCCCTCCACTTT.

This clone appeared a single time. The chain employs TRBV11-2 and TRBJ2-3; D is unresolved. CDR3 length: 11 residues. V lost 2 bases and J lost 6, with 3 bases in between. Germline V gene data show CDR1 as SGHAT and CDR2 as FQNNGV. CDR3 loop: CASSLSDTQYF. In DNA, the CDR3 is TGTGCCAGCAGCTTATCCGATACGCAGTATTTT.

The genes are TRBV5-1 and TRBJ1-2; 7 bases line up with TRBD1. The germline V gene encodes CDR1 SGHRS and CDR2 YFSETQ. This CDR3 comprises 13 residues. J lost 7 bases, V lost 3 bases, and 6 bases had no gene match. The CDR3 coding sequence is TGCGCCAGCAGCTACCAGGGGGTGGCTGGCTACACCTTC. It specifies CASSYQGVAGYTF.

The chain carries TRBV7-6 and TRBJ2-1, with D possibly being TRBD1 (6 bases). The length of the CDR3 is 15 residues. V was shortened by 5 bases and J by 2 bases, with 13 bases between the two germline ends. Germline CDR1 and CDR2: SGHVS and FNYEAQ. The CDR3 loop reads CASSQGQGPYNEQFF. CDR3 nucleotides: TGTGCCAGCAGCCAAGGGCAGGGGCCCTACAATGAGCAGTTCTTC. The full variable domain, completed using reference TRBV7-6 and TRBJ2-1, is GAGVSQSPRYKVTKRGQDVALRCDPISGHVSLYWYRQALGQGPEFLTYFNYEAQQDKSGLPNDRFSAERPEGSISTLTIQRTEQRDSAMYRCASSQGQGPYNEQFFGPGTRLTVL.

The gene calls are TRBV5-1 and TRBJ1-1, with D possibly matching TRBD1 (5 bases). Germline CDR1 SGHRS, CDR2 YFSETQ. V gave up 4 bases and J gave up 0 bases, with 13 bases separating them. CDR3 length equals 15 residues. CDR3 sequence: CASSPGGSMNTEAFF. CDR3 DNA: TGCGCCAGCAGCCCCGGGGGGTCTATGAACACTGAAGCTTTCTTT.